This is a list of T cell receptor beta chains from one sample in a study of prognosis after radiotherapy for stage I lung cancer. MiXCR, run by TCRdb on the multiplex PCR reads, gives a single entry per CDR3 protein. The sample yields about 51,000 distinct CDR3 sequences, about 35% seen once. The sample consisted of PBMCs, taken before or after stereotactic body radiation therapy (not recorded which). The receptors here all came from a donor over 45 with non-small cell lung cancer. The CDR3 runs from the conserved cysteine through the conserved F or W. D genes are given only for firm matches. A clone size is listed for some rows: how often the clone was seen (once, few, many), or a class if it is expanded.

d_call: NA
v_call: TRBV11-2
cdr3_length: 13
j_call: TRBJ1-1
clone_size: many
cdr3_aa: CASSERGRFEAFF
cdr3_nt: TGTGCCAGCAGCGAAAGGGGGAGGTTTGAAGCTTTCTTT

d_call: TRBD2
v_call: TRBV28
cdr3_length: 16
j_call: TRBJ2-2
clone_size: NA
cdr3_aa: CASSFASSGRSMELFF
cdr3_nt: TGTGCCAGCAGTTTCGCCTCTAGCGGTAGGAGTATGGAGCTGTTTTTT

d_call: TRBD1
v_call: TRBV24-1
cdr3_length: 15
j_call: TRBJ2-7
clone_size: many
cdr3_aa: CATSDLGTGDNEQYF
cdr3_nt: TGTGCCACCAGTGATTTGGGGACAGGGGACAACGAGCAGTACTTC

d_call: NA
v_call: TRBV20-1
cdr3_length: 13
j_call: TRBJ2-7
clone_size: many
cdr3_aa: CSALKHPSYEQYF
cdr3_nt: TGCAGTGCTCTCAAACACCCCTCCTACGAGCAGTACTTC

d_call: NA
v_call: TRBV4-1
cdr3_length: 14
j_call: TRBJ1-2
clone_size: NA
cdr3_aa: CASSQVGSLYGYTF
cdr3_nt: TGCGCCAGCAGCCAAGTTGGGAGTCTCTATGGCTACACCTTC

d_call: TRBD2
v_call: TRBV27
cdr3_length: 14
j_call: TRBJ2-2
clone_size: few
cdr3_aa: CASRAGVWNGELFF
cdr3_nt: TGTGCCAGCAGAGCGGGAGTTTGGAACGGGGAGCTGTTTTTT

d_call: TRBD1
v_call: TRBV12-3/TRBV12-4
cdr3_length: 15
j_call: TRBJ2-7
clone_size: many
cdr3_aa: CASSQGAAQSYEQYF
cdr3_nt: TGTGCCAGCAGTCAGGGGGCTGCACAGAGCTACGAGCAGTACTTC

d_call: NA
v_call: TRBV19
cdr3_length: 16
j_call: TRBJ2-2
clone_size: many
cdr3_aa: CASSPFPSRAPGELFF
cdr3_nt: TGTGCCAGTAGTCCATTCCCCTCTCGGGCCCCCGGGGAGCTGTTTTTT

d_call: TRBD1
v_call: TRBV20-1
cdr3_length: 16
j_call: TRBJ2-3
clone_size: many
cdr3_aa: CSASLRGQGGTDTQYF
cdr3_nt: TGCAGTGCTTCGTTAAGGGGACAGGGTGGCACAGATACGCAGTATTTT

d_call: NA
v_call: TRBV7-2
cdr3_length: 15
j_call: TRBJ2-7
clone_size: NA
cdr3_aa: CASSLGSMSSYEQYF
cdr3_nt: TGTGCCAGCAGCCTGGGCAGTATGAGCTCCTACGAGCAGTACTTC

d_call: NA
v_call: TRBV7-2
cdr3_length: 14
j_call: TRBJ2-3
clone_size: many
cdr3_aa: CASSSDWGSDTQYF
cdr3_nt: TGTGCCAGCAGCTCCGACTGGGGGTCAGATACGCAGTATTTT

d_call: TRBD2
v_call: TRBV24-1
cdr3_length: 14
j_call: TRBJ2-7
clone_size: many
cdr3_aa: CATFRPGLAGEQYF
cdr3_nt: TGTGCCACTTTCCGCCCGGGACTAGCAGGCGAGCAGTACTTC

d_call: TRBD1
v_call: TRBV30
cdr3_length: 14
j_call: TRBJ2-5
clone_size: NA
cdr3_aa: CAWRRTGAQETQYF
cdr3_nt: TGTGCCTGGAGACGGACAGGGGCCCAAGAGACCCAGTACTTC

d_call: NA
v_call: TRBV30
cdr3_length: 12
j_call: TRBJ1-2
clone_size: NA
cdr3_aa: CAWSVQSYGYTF
cdr3_nt: TGTGCCTGGAGTGTACAGAGTTATGGCTACACCTTC

d_call: NA
v_call: TRBV20-1
cdr3_length: 14
j_call: TRBJ2-3
clone_size: many
cdr3_aa: CSAPRAPSQDTQYF
cdr3_nt: TGCAGTGCTCCCCGGGCCCCGAGCCAAGATACGCAGTATTTT

d_call: NA
v_call: TRBV3-1
cdr3_length: 15
j_call: TRBJ2-7
clone_size: many
cdr3_aa: CASSQVSAVRYEQYF
cdr3_nt: TGTGCCAGCAGCCAAGTGAGTGCGGTTCGGTACGAGCAGTACTTC

d_call: TRBD2
v_call: TRBV9
cdr3_length: 15
j_call: TRBJ2-6
clone_size: many
cdr3_aa: CASSRGGAGANVLTF
cdr3_nt: TGTGCCAGCAGCCGGGGGGGAGCTGGGGCCAACGTCCTGACTTTC

d_call: NA
v_call: TRBV2
cdr3_length: 13
j_call: TRBJ1-4
clone_size: many
cdr3_aa: CASSAQIIEKLFF
cdr3_nt: TGTGCCAGCAGTGCCCAAATAATTGAAAAACTGTTTTTT

d_call: NA
v_call: TRBV28
cdr3_length: 12
j_call: TRBJ1-5
clone_size: NA
cdr3_aa: CASSRCNHPQHF
cdr3_nt: TGTGCCAGCAGCCGGTGCAATCATCCCCAGCATTTT

d_call: NA
v_call: TRBV20-1
cdr3_length: 17
j_call: TRBJ2-2
clone_size: NA
cdr3_aa: CSARDRRSGGVTGELFF
cdr3_nt: TGCAGTGCTAGAGATCGTAGATCTGGAGGTGTCACCGGGGAGCTGTTTTTT

d_call: TRBD2
v_call: TRBV11-3
cdr3_length: 13
j_call: TRBJ2-5
clone_size: many
cdr3_aa: CASGRSGSETQYF
cdr3_nt: TGTGCCAGCGGAAGGAGCGGGAGTGAGACCCAGTACTTC

d_call: NA
v_call: TRBV29-1
cdr3_length: 13
j_call: TRBJ2-1
clone_size: many
cdr3_aa: CSDPLYRVYEQFF
cdr3_nt: TGCAGCGACCCTTTATACCGGGTCTATGAGCAGTTCTTC

d_call: NA
v_call: TRBV18
cdr3_length: 16
j_call: TRBJ1-2
clone_size: many
cdr3_aa: CASSPLAGIGGLGYTF
cdr3_nt: TGTGCCAGCTCACCACTCGCAGGGATCGGGGGGCTTGGCTACACCTTC

d_call: TRBD1
v_call: TRBV29-1
cdr3_length: 14
j_call: TRBJ2-7
clone_size: NA
cdr3_aa: CSVDQGAGGYEQYF
cdr3_nt: TGCAGCGTTGACCAAGGCGCAGGGGGCTACGAGCAGTACTTC